The 8 T cell receptor beta chains reported below all come from one sample, sequenced in a study of identical twins. Each CDR3 protein is one row after TCRdb ran MiXCR on the 5' RACE reads. The sample includes about 530,000 distinct CDR3 sequences, about 22% seen only once; the top ten take approximately 0.5%. This same sample was also taken into another study, of yellow fever vaccine responses in identical twins.

The sample comprised CD4+ T cells sorted from blood. Every receptor here comes from a woman aged 18-29 years in good health.

The rearrangement links TRBV18 to TRBJ2-1; 8 bases match TRBD2. The CDR3 totals 16 residues. With 2 bases clipped from V and 3 bases from J, the junction kept 6 bases outside the gene matches. Germline CDR1 KGHSH, CDR2 LQKENI. The CDR3 nucleotides are TGTGCCAGCTCACCATGGACTAGCAGTTTCTACAATGAGCAGTTCTTC. It translates to CASSPWTSSFYNEQFF. Full variable domain (rest looked up from reference TRBV18 and TRBJ2-1): NAGVMQNPRHLVRRRGQEARLRCSPMKGHSHVYWYRQLPEEGLKFMVYLQKENIIDESGMPKERFSAEFPKEGPSILRIQQVVRGDSAAYFCASSPWTSSFYNEQFFGPGTRLTVL.

This sequence joins TRBV4-1 and TRBJ2-5; D is unclear. V lost 1 base and J lost 2, with 11 bases in between. The CDR3 has 15 residues. Germline values: CDR1 MGHRA, CDR2 YSYEKL. The CDR3 DNA sequence: TGCGCCAGCAGCCAAGTAAAAACAGATCAAGAGACCCAGTACTTC. Translation gives CASSQVKTDQETQYF.

In this sample, this clonotype turned up many times. The rearrangement links TRBV12-3 or TRBV12-4 to TRBJ2-1, with 7 bases identical to TRBD2. The CDR3 has 14 residues. The V gene end was trimmed by 6 bases and the J gene end by 6 bases; junction bases not matched to a gene: 8. The CDR3 DNA follows: TGTGCCAGCAGCCCGTCCGGGAGGATCAATGAGCAGTTCTTC. Encoded protein: CASSPSGRINEQFF.

The CDR3: CSARAGGPYEQFF. The CDR3 DNA sequence: TGCAGTGCTAGGGCGGGAGGGCCTTATGAGCAGTTCTTC. The V call is TRBV20-1, the J call TRBJ2-1, with 9 bases that match TRBD2. The CDR3 is 13 residues long. The junction had 5 bases not matched to a gene; V was cut back by 3 bases and J by 8 bases. Germline CDR1 is DFQATT and CDR2 is SNEGSKA (reference sequence).

The chain combines TRBV15 with TRBJ2-1; unclear D gene. The CDR3 is 13 amino acids. Germline CDR1 and CDR2: LNHNV and YYDKDF (reference sequence). V lost 0 bases and J 5 bases, leaving 5 bases between the germline ends. CDR3: CATSRDFNNEQFF. DNA for the CDR3: TGTGCCACCAGCAGAGATTTTAACAATGAGCAGTTCTTC. Filled out from reference TRBV15 and TRBJ2-1, the complete variable domain reads DAMVIQNPRYQVTQFGKPVTLSCSQTLNHNVMYWYQQKSSQAPKLLFHYYDKDFNNEADTPDNFQSRRPNTSFCFLDIRSPGLGDTAMYLCATSRDFNNEQFFGPGTRLTVL.

The chain combines TRBV10-3 with TRBJ2-2; perhaps TRBD1 as D (7 bases). Trimming cost V 4 bases and J 2 bases, with 14 bases left between them. The CDR3 runs 16 residues. Per the germline V gene, CDR1 is ENHRY and CDR2 is SYGVKD. CDR3 nucleotides: TGTGCCATCAGTGGTGGCGGGACAGAAAACACCGGGGAGCTGTTTTTT. Its translation: CAISGGGTENTGELFF.

This clonotype came up a few times. CDR3 residues: CAISKEEGRGNTIYF. The DNA for the CDR3 is TGTGCCATCTCGAAGGAGGAAGGGCGTGGAAACACCATATATTTT. This sequence joins TRBV10-3 and TRBJ1-3; no definite D call. Germline V gene sequence: CDR1 ENHRY, CDR2 SYGVKD. CDR3 length: 15 residues. V dropped 8 bases and J dropped 3 bases, with 17 bases sitting between them.

The rearrangement joins TRBV12-3 or TRBV12-4 to TRBJ2-5, with D possibly being TRBD2 (5 bases). CDR3 length: 14 residues. The ends were cut back, 7 bases at V and 2 bases at J, with 14 bases in the middle. The chain's CDR3 is CASKLGYGQETQYF. Here the CDR3 DNA reads TGTGCCAGCAAACTAGGGTACGGTCAAGAGACCCAGTACTTC.